The sequence of this TCR beta chain was determined in a study of T cells after yellow fever vaccination. Across the study: Researchers used SMART-Seq v4 Ultra Low Input to prepare fractions that had low cell numbers. Study results and limitations: Researchers report a weaker secondary response that nonetheless peaked faster, day 5 versus 15. Primary-vaccination clones mostly resurfaced post-booster (about 95% CD4, roughly 90% CD8).

5'RACE template switching generated TCR cDNA, adding a universal primer site and UMIs. TCRdb passed the 5' RACE reads through MiXCR, listing each CDR3 protein once. The sample lists 620,000 or so distinct CDR3 sequences, more than 9% occurring once. V lost 5 bases and J lost 4; bases outside the gene matches: 13. From germline, CDR1 is DFQATT and CDR2 SNEGSKA (reference sequence). CDR3 size: 15 residues. Notes on this clonotype: What it recognizes is unknown.

The chain uses TRBV20-1 and TRBJ1-1; 7 bases line up with TRBD1. The specimen comprised PBMCs, sampled on the day of the yellow fever booster vaccination. This TCR derives from a young man who received the YFV17D yellow fever vaccine. CDR3 in DNA: TGCAGTGCTGAGAGCCTCGTAGACAGGGTCACTGAAGCTTTCTTT. Its protein is CSAESLVDRVTEAFF.